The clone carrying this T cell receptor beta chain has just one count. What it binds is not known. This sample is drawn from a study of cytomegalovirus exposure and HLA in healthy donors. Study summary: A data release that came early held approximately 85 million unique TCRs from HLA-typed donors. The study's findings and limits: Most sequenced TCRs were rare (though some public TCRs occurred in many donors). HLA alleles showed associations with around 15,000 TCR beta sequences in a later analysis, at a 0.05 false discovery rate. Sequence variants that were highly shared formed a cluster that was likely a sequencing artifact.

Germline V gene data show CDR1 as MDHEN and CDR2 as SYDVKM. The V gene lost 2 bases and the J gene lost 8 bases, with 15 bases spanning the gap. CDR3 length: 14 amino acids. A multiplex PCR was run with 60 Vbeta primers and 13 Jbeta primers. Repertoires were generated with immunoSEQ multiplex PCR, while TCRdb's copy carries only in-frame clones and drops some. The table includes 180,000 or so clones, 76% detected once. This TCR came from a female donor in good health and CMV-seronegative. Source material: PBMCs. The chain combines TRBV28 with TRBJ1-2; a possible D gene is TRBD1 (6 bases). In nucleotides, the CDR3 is TGTGCCAGCAGTTTAGGAGGCAGGGGTGGAGGCTACACCTTC. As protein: CASSLGGRGGGYTF.